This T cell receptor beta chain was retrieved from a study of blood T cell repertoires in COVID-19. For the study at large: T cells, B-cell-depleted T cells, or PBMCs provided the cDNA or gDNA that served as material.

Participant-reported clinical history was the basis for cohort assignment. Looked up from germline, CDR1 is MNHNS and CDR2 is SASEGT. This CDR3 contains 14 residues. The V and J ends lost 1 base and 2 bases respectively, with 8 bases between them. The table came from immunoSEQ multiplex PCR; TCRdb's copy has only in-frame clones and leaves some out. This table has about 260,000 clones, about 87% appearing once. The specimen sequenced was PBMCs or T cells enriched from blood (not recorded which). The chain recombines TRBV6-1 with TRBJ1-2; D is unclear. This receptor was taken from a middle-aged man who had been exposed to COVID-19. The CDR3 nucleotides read TGTGCCAGCAGTGAAGGCCTACTGAACTATGGCTACACCTTC. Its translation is CASSEGLLNYGYTF.